These T cell receptor beta chains were read from a single sample in a study of blood T cell repertoires in COVID-19. The table came from immunoSEQ multiplex PCR; TCRdb's copy has only in-frame clones and leaves some out. The data show 50,000 to 70,000 clones, with 75% to 95% seen just once and 13% to 15% held by the top ten. The source material was peripheral blood. These receptors all stem from a human donor with active COVID-19. The donor label of this sample is uncertain. Both conserved end residues are part of each CDR3. The order of the fields is CDR3 length, V gene, D gene, J gene, clone size, CDR3 DNA, CDR3 protein. D genes are given only for firm matches. Size values are once, few and many counts, or a class for expanded clones, and some rows have none.

length: 15
V: TRBV19
D: TRBD1
J: TRBJ2-4
size: .
DNA: TGTGCCAGTAGTGGGGGACAGGGGGTAGGAAACATTCAGTACTTC
CDR3: CASSGGQGVGNIQYF

length: 13
V: TRBV9
D: .
J: TRBJ1-4
size: .
DNA: TGTGCCTGGGAGGCAGGGAGAACTGAAAAACTGTTTTTT
CDR3: CAWEAGRTEKLFF

length: 14
V: TRBV13
D: .
J: TRBJ2-2
size: .
DNA: TGTGCCAGCAGCCTGGGGCAAACGATCGGGGAGCTGTTTTTT
CDR3: CASSLGQTIGELFF

length: 14
V: TRBV6-6
D: .
J: TRBJ2-3
size: .
DNA: TGTGCCAGCAGTTACAGGTCCGGGTCAGATACGCAGTATTTT
CDR3: CASSYRSGSDTQYF

length: 12
V: TRBV9
D: .
J: TRBJ1-1
size: .
DNA: TGTGCCAGCAGCGGCACAGGGACGGAAGCTTTCTTT
CDR3: CASSGTGTEAFF

length: 19
V: TRBV9
D: TRBD2
J: TRBJ2-1
size: .
DNA: TGTGCCAGCAGCGTAGGGTCAGGGGCGCTACTAGCGGCCTACAATGAGCAGTTCTTC
CDR3: CASSVGSGALLAAYNEQFF

length: 14
V: TRBV27
D: TRBD1
J: TRBJ2-7
size: .
DNA: TGTGCCAGCAGTCGACAGGGGGCCTCCTACGAGCAGTACTTC
CDR3: CASSRQGASYEQYF

length: 16
V: TRBV4-1
D: TRBD1
J: TRBJ1-5
size: .
DNA: TGCGCCAGCAGCCAAGAGGGACAGGGCAGGAATCAGCCCCAGCATTTT
CDR3: CASSQEGQGRNQPQHF

length: 15
V: TRBV19
D: TRBD2
J: TRBJ2-3
size: .
DNA: TGTGCCAGTACCCCCGGGGGGGCTGGCACAGATACGCAGTATTTT
CDR3: CASTPGGAGTDTQYF

length: 17
V: TRBV10-3
D: TRBD2
J: TRBJ2-5
size: .
DNA: TGTGCCATCAGTGATTTGGCCGTCGGGACTAGGGGAGAGACCCAGTACTTC
CDR3: CAISDLAVGTRGETQYF

length: 17
V: TRBV29-1
D: TRBD1
J: TRBJ1-1
size: .
DNA: TGCAGCGTAAGCAAAGGTATGTGGGACAGGAAAGGGGCTGAAGCTTTCTTT
CDR3: CSVSKGMWDRKGAEAFF

length: 15
V: TRBV6-2/TRBV6-3
D: TRBD1
J: TRBJ2-1
size: once
DNA: TGTGCCAGCAGTACACGAGGACAGGGGTATAATGAGCAGTTCTTC
CDR3: CASSTRGQGYNEQFF

length: 12
V: TRBV6-5
D: .
J: TRBJ2-1
size: .
DNA: TGTGCCAGCAGCGACAGGTACAATGAGCAGTTCTTC
CDR3: CASSDRYNEQFF

length: 15
V: TRBV7-3
D: TRBD1
J: TRBJ2-2
size: .
DNA: TGTGCCAGCAGTCTGAACAGGGGTGGCACCGGGGAGCTGTTTTTT
CDR3: CASSLNRGGTGELFF

length: 15
V: TRBV7-9
D: TRBD1
J: TRBJ1-5
size: .
DNA: TGTGCCAGCAGCTTGGGGACAGGCCGCAATCAGCCCCAGCATTTT
CDR3: CASSLGTGRNQPQHF

length: 13
V: TRBV3-1/TRBV3-2
D: .
J: TRBJ2-1
size: .
DNA: TGTGCCAGCAGCCAACCCGCGAGGGATGAGCAGTTCTTC
CDR3: CASSQPARDEQFF

length: 15
V: TRBV6-2/TRBV6-3
D: TRBD2
J: TRBJ2-1
size: .
DNA: TGTGCCAGCAGTTATGCAGCGGGAGTCTACAATGAGCAGTTCTTC
CDR3: CASSYAAGVYNEQFF

length: 13
V: TRBV7-8
D: .
J: TRBJ2-7
size: .
DNA: TGTGCCAGCAGCCCAAGCGGCTCCTACGAGCAGTACTTC
CDR3: CASSPSGSYEQYF

length: 15
V: TRBV7-3
D: .
J: TRBJ2-1
size: .
DNA: TGTGCCAGCAGCTTAAGCGGGGCCCCCGCCAATGAGCAGTTCTTC
CDR3: CASSLSGAPANEQFF

length: 16
V: TRBV10-1
D: TRBD2
J: TRBJ2-3
size: .
DNA: TGCGCCAGCAGTGAGATTCCGGGGGGGCATGCAGATACGCAGTATTTT
CDR3: CASSEIPGGHADTQYF

length: 15
V: TRBV16
D: TRBD2
J: TRBJ2-5
size: .
DNA: TGTGCCAGCAGCCAAGGACTAGCGGGAGGAGAGACCCAGTACTTC
CDR3: CASSQGLAGGETQYF

length: 13
V: TRBV3-1/TRBV3-2
D: .
J: TRBJ2-7
size: .
DNA: TGTGCCAGCTCAGGGGCGGCTTCCTACGAGCAGTACTTC
CDR3: CASSGAASYEQYF

length: 15
V: TRBV5-1
D: TRBD1
J: TRBJ1-6
size: .
DNA: TGCGCCAGCAGGGGACAGAGTTCCTATAATTCACCCCTCCACTTT
CDR3: CASRGQSSYNSPLHF

length: 14
V: TRBV6-5
D: TRBD1
J: TRBJ1-6
size: .
DNA: TGTGCCAGCAAGAGGACAGGGGAGGGTTCACCCCTCCACTTT
CDR3: CASKRTGEGSPLHF

length: 14
V: TRBV27
D: .
J: TRBJ1-2
size: .
DNA: TGTGCCAGCAGTTCACTCGGGCCAGGGTATGGCTACACCTTC
CDR3: CASSSLGPGYGYTF

length: 14
V: TRBV18
D: .
J: TRBJ1-4
size: once
DNA: TGTGCCAGCTCACCACCCGGGGGGAATGAAAAACTGTTTTTT
CDR3: CASSPPGGNEKLFF

length: 14
V: TRBV6-5
D: TRBD1
J: TRBJ2-7
size: .
DNA: TGTGCCAGCAGTTACCGGGGACAGACTTACGAGCAGTACTTC
CDR3: CASSYRGQTYEQYF

length: 11
V: TRBV20-1
D: .
J: TRBJ2-7
size: .
DNA: TGCAGTGCTCCCACGGCCTACGAGCAGTACTTC
CDR3: CSAPTAYEQYF

length: 15
V: TRBV18
D: .
J: TRBJ2-7
size: .
DNA: TGTGCCAGCTCACCAGCGGCAACTCAATCCTCCGAGCAGTACTTC
CDR3: CASSPAATQSSEQYF

length: 16
V: TRBV7-9
D: TRBD1
J: TRBJ2-7
size: .
DNA: TGTGCCAGCAGCTTATCCACCGGGACAGGCGGGCTCGAGCAGTACTTC
CDR3: CASSLSTGTGGLEQYF

length: 18
V: TRBV7-2
D: TRBD2
J: TRBJ2-5
size: once
DNA: TGTGCCAGCAGCTTAGCGCCTAGCGGGGGCCGCTACCAAGAGACCCAGTACTTC
CDR3: CASSLAPSGGRYQETQYF

length: 12
V: TRBV6-5
D: .
J: TRBJ1-1
size: .
DNA: TGTGCCAGCAGCGTACATATGACTGAAGCTTTCTTT
CDR3: CASSVHMTEAFF

length: 15
V: TRBV6-6
D: TRBD2
J: TRBJ2-5
size: .
DNA: TGTGCCAGCAGTTACCCTACTAGCGGCAAAGAGACCCAGTACTTC
CDR3: CASSYPTSGKETQYF

length: 12
V: TRBV6-5
D: .
J: TRBJ1-5
size: .
DNA: TGTGCCAGCCTATCCAGCAATCAGCCCCAGCATTTT
CDR3: CASLSSNQPQHF

length: 15
V: TRBV5-1
D: .
J: TRBJ2-2
size: .
DNA: TGCGCCAGCACGATGGGCTTCTCGTGGGCCGGGGAGCTGTTTTTT
CDR3: CASTMGFSWAGELFF

length: 16
V: TRBV19
D: .
J: TRBJ2-3
size: .
DNA: TGTGCCAGTAGTCCTACGGGGACAAAACCCACAGATACGCAGTATTTT
CDR3: CASSPTGTKPTDTQYF

length: 14
V: TRBV18
D: TRBD2
J: TRBJ2-4
size: .
DNA: TGTGCCAGCTCACCGACTAGCGGTGAAAACATTCAGTACTTC
CDR3: CASSPTSGENIQYF

length: 13
V: TRBV4-1
D: .
J: TRBJ1-2
size: .
DNA: TGCGCCAGCAGCCAAGATCGTAACTATGGCTACACCTTC
CDR3: CASSQDRNYGYTF

length: 15
V: TRBV19
D: .
J: TRBJ2-7
size: .
DNA: TGTGCCAGTAGTGAAGTCATCCTGAGCTCCTACGAGCAGTACTTC
CDR3: CASSEVILSSYEQYF

length: 16
V: TRBV2
D: TRBD2
J: TRBJ2-2
size: .
DNA: TGTGCCAGCAGCAAAGGCGGGGGGATGAACACCGGGGAGCTGTTTTTT
CDR3: CASSKGGGMNTGELFF

length: 15
V: TRBV9
D: .
J: TRBJ1-6
size: .
DNA: TGTGCCAGCACCCGGGATTCAGGGAGGGACTCACCCCTCCACTTT
CDR3: CASTRDSGRDSPLHF

length: 15
V: TRBV28
D: TRBD2
J: TRBJ2-1
size: .
DNA: TGTGCCAGCAGCACTAGCGCTAGCTCCTACAATGAGCAGTTCTTC
CDR3: CASSTSASSYNEQFF

length: 14
V: TRBV6-6
D: TRBD1
J: TRBJ2-5
size: .
DNA: TGTGCCAGCAGTGCGGACAGGTCCAGGGGGACCCAGTACTTC
CDR3: CASSADRSRGTQYF

length: 15
V: TRBV6-2/TRBV6-3
D: .
J: TRBJ1-6
size: .
DNA: TGTGCCAGCAGTTCCGGGACAAACTATAATTCACCCCTCCACTTT
CDR3: CASSSGTNYNSPLHF

length: 14
V: TRBV29-1
D: TRBD2
J: TRBJ2-7
size: .
DNA: TGCAGCGTCGTACTAGCGGGAGAGACCTACGAGCAGTACTTC
CDR3: CSVVLAGETYEQYF

length: 16
V: TRBV7-9
D: TRBD2
J: TRBJ2-5
size: .
DNA: TGTGCCAGCAGCCAGGGACTAGCGGGGGGAGGGGAGACCCAGTACTTC
CDR3: CASSQGLAGGGETQYF

length: 14
V: TRBV18
D: .
J: TRBJ2-3
size: .
DNA: TGTGCCAGCTCACCACCCTGGCACACAGATACGCAGTATTTT
CDR3: CASSPPWHTDTQYF

length: 14
V: TRBV6-2/TRBV6-3
D: .
J: TRBJ2-4
size: .
DNA: TGTGCCAGCAGTTACATGCCGGAGAAAAACATTCAGTACTTC
CDR3: CASSYMPEKNIQYF